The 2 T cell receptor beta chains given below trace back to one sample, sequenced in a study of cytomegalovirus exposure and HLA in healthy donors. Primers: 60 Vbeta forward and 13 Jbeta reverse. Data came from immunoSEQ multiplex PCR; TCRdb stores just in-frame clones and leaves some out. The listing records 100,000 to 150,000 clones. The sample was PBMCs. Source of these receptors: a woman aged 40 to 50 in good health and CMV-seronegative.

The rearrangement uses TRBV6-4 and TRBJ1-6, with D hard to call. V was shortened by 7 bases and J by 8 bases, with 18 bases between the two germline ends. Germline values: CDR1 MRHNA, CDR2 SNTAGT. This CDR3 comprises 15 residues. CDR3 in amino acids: CASTPRRSADSPLHF. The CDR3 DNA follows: TGTGCCAGCACCCCCAGGAGGTCGGCAGATTCACCCCTCCACTTT.

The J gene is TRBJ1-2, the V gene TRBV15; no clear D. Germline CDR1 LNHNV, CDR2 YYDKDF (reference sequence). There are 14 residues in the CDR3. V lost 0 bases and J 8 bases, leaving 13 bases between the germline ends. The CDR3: CATSRDKAEGGYTF. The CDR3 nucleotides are TGTGCCACCAGCAGAGATAAGGCGGAAGGAGGCTACACCTTC.